This paragraph covers one T cell receptor (beta chain) sequence. This sample is drawn from a study of technical replicates of blood from a few donors. Per germline, CDR1 MDHEN and CDR2 SYDVKM. Germline trimming cut 2 bases from V and 4 bases from J; bases unmatched to any gene: 10. CDR3 size: 16 residues. Assay used: immunoSEQ multiplex PCR; TCRdb lists only in-frame clones, some missing. The table has 75,000 to 100,000 clones, roughly 94% seen once. The clonotype was recovered from a human donor in good health. V gene TRBV28 combines with J gene TRBJ2-7, with TRBD2 matching 8 bases. The sequencing sample was made of T cells isolated from PBMCs. The CDR3 DNA reads as TGTGCCAGCAGTTTAAGGGGCCTAGCGGGCGAGTACGAGCAGTACTTC. It codes for CASSLRGLAGEYEQYF.